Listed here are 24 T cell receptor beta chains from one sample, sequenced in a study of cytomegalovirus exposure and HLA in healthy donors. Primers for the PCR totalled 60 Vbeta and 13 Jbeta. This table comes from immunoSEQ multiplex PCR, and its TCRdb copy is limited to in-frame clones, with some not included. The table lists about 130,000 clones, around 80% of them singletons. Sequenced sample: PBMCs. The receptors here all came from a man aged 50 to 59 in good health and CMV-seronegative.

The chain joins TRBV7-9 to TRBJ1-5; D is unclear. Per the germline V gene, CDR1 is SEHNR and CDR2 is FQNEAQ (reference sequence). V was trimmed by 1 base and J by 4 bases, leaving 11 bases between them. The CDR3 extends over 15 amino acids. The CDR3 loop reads CASSLGRGTNQPQHF. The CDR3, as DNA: TGTGCCAGCAGCTTAGGGCGGGGAACGAATCAGCCCCAGCATTTT.

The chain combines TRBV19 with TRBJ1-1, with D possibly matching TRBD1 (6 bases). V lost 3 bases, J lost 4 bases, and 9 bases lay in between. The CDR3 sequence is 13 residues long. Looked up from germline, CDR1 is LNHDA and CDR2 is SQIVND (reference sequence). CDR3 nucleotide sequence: TGTGCCAGTAGTATGGGGGGGCTCACTGAAGCTTTCTTT. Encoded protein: CASSMGGLTEAFF.

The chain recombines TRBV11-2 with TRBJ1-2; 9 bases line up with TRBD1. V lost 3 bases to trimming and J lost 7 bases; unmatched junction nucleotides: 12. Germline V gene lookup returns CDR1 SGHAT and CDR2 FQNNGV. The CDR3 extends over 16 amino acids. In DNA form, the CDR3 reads TGTGCCAGCAGCTTCCTCCGGGACAGGGAAGATAGTGGCTACACCTTC. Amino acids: CASSFLRDREDSGYTF.

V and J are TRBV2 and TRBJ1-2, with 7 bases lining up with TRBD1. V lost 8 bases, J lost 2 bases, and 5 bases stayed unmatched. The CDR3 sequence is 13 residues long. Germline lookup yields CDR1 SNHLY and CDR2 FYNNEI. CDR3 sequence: CASGTEGNYGYTF. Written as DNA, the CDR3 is TGTGCCAGCGGGACAGAAGGGAACTATGGCTACACCTTC.

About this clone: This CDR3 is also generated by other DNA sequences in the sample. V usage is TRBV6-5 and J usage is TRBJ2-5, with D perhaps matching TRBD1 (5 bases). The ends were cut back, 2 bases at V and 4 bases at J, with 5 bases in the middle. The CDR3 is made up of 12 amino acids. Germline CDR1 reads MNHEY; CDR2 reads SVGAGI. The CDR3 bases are TGTGCCAGCAGTTACAGGGGAGAGACCCAGTACTTC. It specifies CASSYRGETQYF.

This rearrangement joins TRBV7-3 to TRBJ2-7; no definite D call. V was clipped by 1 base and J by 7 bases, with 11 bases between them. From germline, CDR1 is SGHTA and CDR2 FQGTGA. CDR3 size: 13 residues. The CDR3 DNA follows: TGTGCCAGCAGCTTAAATCTCTACGCGGAGCAGTACTTC. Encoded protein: CASSLNLYAEQYF.

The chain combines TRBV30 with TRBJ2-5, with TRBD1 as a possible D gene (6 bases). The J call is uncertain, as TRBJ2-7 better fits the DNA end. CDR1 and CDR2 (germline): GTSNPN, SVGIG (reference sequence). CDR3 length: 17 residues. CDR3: CAWSCETGHQLTYEQYF. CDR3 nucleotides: TGTGCCTGGTCGTGCGAAACAGGGCACCAATTAACCTACGAGCAGTACTTC.

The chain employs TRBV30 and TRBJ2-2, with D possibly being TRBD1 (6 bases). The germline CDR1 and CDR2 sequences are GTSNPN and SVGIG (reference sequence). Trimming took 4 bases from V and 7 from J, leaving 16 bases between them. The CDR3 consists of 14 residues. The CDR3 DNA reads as TGTGCCTGGACCCAGGGGCCCTTCGGCGGGGAGCTGTTTTTT. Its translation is CAWTQGPFGGELFF.

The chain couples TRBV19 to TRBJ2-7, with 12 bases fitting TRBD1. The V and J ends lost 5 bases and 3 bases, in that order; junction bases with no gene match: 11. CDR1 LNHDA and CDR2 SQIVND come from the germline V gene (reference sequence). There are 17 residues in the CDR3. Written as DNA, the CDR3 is TGTGCCAGTAGTTATATAGGCGGGACAGGGGGCTACTACGAGCAGTACTTC. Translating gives CASSYIGGTGGYYEQYF.

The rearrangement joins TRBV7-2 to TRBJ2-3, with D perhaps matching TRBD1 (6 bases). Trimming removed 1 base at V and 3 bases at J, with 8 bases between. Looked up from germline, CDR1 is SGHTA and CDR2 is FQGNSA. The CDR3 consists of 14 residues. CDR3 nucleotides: TGTGCCAGCAGCTTAGACAGGGCAACAGATACGCAGTATTTT. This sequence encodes CASSLDRATDTQYF.

CDR3 residues: CASSLGGGDSYNEQFF. In DNA form, the CDR3 reads TGCGCCAGCAGCTTAGGTGGGGGGGATTCCTACAATGAGCAGTTCTTC. The genes are TRBV5-1 and TRBJ2-1; TRBD2 matches 7 bases. Germline V gives CDR1 SGHRS, CDR2 YFSETQ. The CDR3 runs to 16 residues. J lost 1 base, V lost 2 bases, and 6 bases had no gene match.

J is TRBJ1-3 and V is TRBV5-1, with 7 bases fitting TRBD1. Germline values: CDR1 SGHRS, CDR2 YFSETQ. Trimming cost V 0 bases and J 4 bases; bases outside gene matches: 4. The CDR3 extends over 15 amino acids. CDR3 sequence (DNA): TGCGCCAGCAGCTTGGCGACGACAGGGGGAAACACCATATATTTT. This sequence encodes CASSLATTGGNTIYF.

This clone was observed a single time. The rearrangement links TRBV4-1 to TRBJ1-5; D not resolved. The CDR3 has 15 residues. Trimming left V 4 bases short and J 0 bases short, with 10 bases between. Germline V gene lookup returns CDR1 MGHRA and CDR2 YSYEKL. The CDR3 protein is CASSPRRVSNQPQHF. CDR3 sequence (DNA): TGCGCCAGCAGCCCCCGACGGGTTAGCAATCAGCCCCAGCATTTT.

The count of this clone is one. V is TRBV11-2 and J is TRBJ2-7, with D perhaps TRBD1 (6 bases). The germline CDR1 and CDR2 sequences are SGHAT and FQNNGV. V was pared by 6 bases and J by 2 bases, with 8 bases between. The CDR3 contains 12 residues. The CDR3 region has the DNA TGTGCCAGCAGGGGGACACCCTACGAGCAGTACTTC. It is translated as CASRGTPYEQYF.

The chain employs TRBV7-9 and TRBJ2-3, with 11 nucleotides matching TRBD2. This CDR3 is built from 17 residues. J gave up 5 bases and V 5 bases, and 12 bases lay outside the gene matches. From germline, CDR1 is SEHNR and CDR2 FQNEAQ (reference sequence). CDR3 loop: CASSRTSGGGSGDTQYF. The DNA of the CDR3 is TGTGCCAGCAGCCGAACTAGCGGGGGAGGATCGGGAGATACGCAGTATTTT. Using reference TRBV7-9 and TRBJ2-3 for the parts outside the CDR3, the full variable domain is DTGVSQNPRHKITKRGQNVTFRCDPISEHNRLYWYRQTLGQGPEFLTYFQNEAQLEKSRLLSDRFSAERPKGSFSTLEIQRTEQGDSAMYLCASSRTSGGGSGDTQYFGPGTRLTVL.

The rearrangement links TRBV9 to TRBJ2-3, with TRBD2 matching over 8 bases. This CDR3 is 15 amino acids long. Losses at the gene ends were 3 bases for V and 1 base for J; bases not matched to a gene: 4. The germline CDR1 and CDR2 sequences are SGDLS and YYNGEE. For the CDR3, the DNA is TGTGCCAGCAGCGACCCAGCGGGGGGCACAGATACGCAGTATTTT. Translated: CASSDPAGGTDTQYF.

CDR3 coding DNA: TGTGCCAGCAGTGAAGGGCCGGGAAATCAGCCCCAGCATTTT. Protein: CASSEGPGNQPQHF. This chain links TRBV2 with TRBJ1-5; D gene ambiguous. Germline CDR1 and CDR2: SNHLY and FYNNEI. The CDR3 consists of 14 residues. With 1 base removed from V and 4 bases from J, the gap between germline ends came to 8 bases.

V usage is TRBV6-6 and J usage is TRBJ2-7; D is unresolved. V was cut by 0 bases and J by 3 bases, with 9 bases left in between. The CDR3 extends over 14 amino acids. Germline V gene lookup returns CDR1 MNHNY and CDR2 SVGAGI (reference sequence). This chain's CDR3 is CASSYSGSSYEQYF. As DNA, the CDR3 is TGTGCCAGCAGTTACTCGGGCAGTAGCTACGAGCAGTACTTC.

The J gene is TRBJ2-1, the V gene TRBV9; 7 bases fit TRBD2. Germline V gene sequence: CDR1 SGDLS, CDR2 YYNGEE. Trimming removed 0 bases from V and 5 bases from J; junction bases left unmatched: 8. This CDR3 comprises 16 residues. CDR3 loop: CASSVGLGGYNNEQFF. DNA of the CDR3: TGTGCCAGCAGCGTAGGACTGGGGGGGTATAACAATGAGCAGTTCTTC.

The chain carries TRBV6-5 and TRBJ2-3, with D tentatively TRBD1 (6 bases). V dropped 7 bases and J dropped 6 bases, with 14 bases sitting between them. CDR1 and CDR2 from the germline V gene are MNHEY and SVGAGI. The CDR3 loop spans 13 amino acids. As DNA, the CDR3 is TGTGCCAGCACCCAACCAGGGGCCGATACGCAGTATTTT. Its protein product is CASTQPGADTQYF.

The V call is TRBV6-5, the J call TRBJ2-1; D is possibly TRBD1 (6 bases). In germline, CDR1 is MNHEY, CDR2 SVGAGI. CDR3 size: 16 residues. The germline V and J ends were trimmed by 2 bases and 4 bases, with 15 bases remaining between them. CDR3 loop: CASSYSVVGGYNEQFF. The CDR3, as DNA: TGTGCCAGCAGTTACAGCGTCGTAGGGGGTTACAATGAGCAGTTCTTC.

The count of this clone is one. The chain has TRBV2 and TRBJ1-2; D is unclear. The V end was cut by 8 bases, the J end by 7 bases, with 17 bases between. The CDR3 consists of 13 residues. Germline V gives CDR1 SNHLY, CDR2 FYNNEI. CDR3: CASYRESVGGYTF. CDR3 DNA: TGTGCCAGCTACCGGGAAAGTGTAGGTGGCTACACCTTC.

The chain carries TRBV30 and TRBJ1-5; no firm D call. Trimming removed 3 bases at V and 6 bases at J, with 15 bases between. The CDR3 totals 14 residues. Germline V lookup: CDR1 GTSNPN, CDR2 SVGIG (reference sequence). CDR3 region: CAWSQGSGAQPQHF. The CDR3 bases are TGTGCCTGGAGCCAAGGGAGTGGTGCTCAGCCCCAGCATTTT.

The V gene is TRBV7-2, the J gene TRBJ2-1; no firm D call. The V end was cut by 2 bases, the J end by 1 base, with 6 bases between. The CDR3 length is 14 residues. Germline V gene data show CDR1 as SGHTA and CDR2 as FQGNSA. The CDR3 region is CASSLHSSYNEQFF. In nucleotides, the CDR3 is TGTGCCAGCAGCTTACACTCGTCCTACAATGAGCAGTTCTTC.